Shown below are 20 T cell receptor beta chains from a single sample sequenced in a study of blood T cell repertoires in COVID-19. The protocol was immunoSEQ multiplex PCR, while the TCRdb copy is restricted to in-frame clones and leaves out a portion. The sample lists more than 300,000 clones, about 90% occurring once. The sample taken for sequencing was peripheral blood. The receptors here all came from a woman younger than 35 who had recovered from COVID-19.

In DNA form, the CDR3 reads TGTGCCAGCAGCGTAGGGGACAGGGTTTTTTATGGCTACACCTTC. Protein product: CASSVGDRVFYGYTF. The V gene is TRBV9, the J gene TRBJ1-2; 9 positions match TRBD1. J gave up 5 bases and V 0 bases, and 5 bases lay outside the gene matches. The CDR3 is made up of 15 amino acids. From germline, CDR1 is SGDLS and CDR2 YYNGEE. Filled out from reference TRBV9 and TRBJ1-2, the complete variable domain reads DSGVTQTPKHLITATGQRVTLRCSPRSGDLSVYWYQQSLDQGLQFLIQYYNGEERAKGNILERFSAQQFPDLHSELNLSSLELGDSALYFCASSVGDRVFYGYTFGSGTRLTVV.

This rearrangement joins TRBV6-5 to TRBJ1-5; no firm D call. Germline lookup yields CDR1 MNHEY and CDR2 SVGAGI. The CDR3 consists of 12 residues. V was shortened by 6 bases and J by 6 bases, with 9 bases between the two germline ends. In nucleotides, the CDR3 is TGTGCCAGCAGGTCGGTCGGTCAGCCCCAGCATTTT. As protein: CASRSVGQPQHF.

The V gene is TRBV4-3, the J gene TRBJ2-3; TRBD2 is a possible D gene (5 bases). The germline gives CDR1 LGHNA, CDR2 YSLEER. This CDR3 is 15 amino acids long. Trimming left V 1 base short and J 1 base short, with 9 bases between. Here the CDR3 reads CASSQVGIRTDTQYF. CDR3 sequence (DNA): TGCGCCAGCAGCCAAGTCGGGATACGCACAGATACGCAGTATTTT.

The chain carries TRBV4-3 and TRBJ2-1, with 8 bases identical to TRBD1. The CDR3 is 16 residues long. Germline V gene data show CDR1 as LGHNA and CDR2 as YSLEER. V trimming: 0 bases; J trimming: 4 bases; junction bases outside the gene matches: 5. CDR3 loop: CASSQDGTGYYNEQFF. CDR3 in DNA: TGCGCCAGCAGCCAAGACGGGACAGGATATTACAATGAGCAGTTCTTC.

The sample holds one count of this clone. V is TRBV11-2 and J is TRBJ1-2; D unresolved. The CDR3 is made up of 13 amino acids. The germline V gene has CDR1 SGHAT and CDR2 FQNNGV. V was cut by 3 bases and J by 8 bases, with 13 bases left in between. The chain's CDR3 is CASSFQEEGGYTF. CDR3 nucleotide sequence: TGTGCCAGCAGCTTTCAGGAGGAAGGAGGCTACACCTTC.

The gene calls are TRBV7-9 and TRBJ1-2, with 9 bases identical to TRBD1. This CDR3 region has 16 residues. CDR1 and CDR2 from the germline V gene are SEHNR and FQNEAQ (reference sequence). V gave up 2 bases and J gave up 8 bases; unmatched junction bases: 12. CDR3 sequence reads: CASSLPASRTGEGYTF. The CDR3 DNA reads as TGTGCCAGCAGCTTACCTGCCTCAAGGACAGGGGAAGGCTACACCTTC.

J is TRBJ2-1 and V is TRBV7-9, with a possible D match to TRBD2 (6 bases). The germline CDR1 and CDR2 sequences are SEHNR and FQNEAQ (reference sequence). The CDR3 is made up of 18 amino acids. Trimming left V 1 base short and J 4 bases short, with 20 bases between. CDR3: CASSLGGVGTTEYNEQFF. The CDR3 region has the DNA TGTGCCAGCAGCTTAGGGGGGGTCGGGACGACTGAATACAATGAGCAGTTCTTC.

CDR3 nucleotide sequence: TGTGCCATCAGTAGGGAGCGGCACCCCCAAGAGACCCAGTACTTC. This gives the protein CAISRERHPQETQYF. This chain uses TRBV10-3 with TRBJ2-5; tentatively, D is TRBD2 (5 bases). This CDR3 is built from 15 residues. V was trimmed by 5 bases and J by 1 base, leaving 14 bases between them. Per germline, CDR1 ENHRY and CDR2 SYGVKD.

The genes are TRBV18 and TRBJ2-3; tentatively, D is TRBD2 (5 bases). V was pared by 1 base and J by 3 bases, with 8 bases between. CDR3 length: 14 residues. Germline loops: CDR1 KGHSH, CDR2 LQKENI. CDR3 coding DNA: TGTGCCAGCTCACCACGGACGGGGACAGATACGCAGTATTTT. This encodes CASSPRTGTDTQYF.

This sequence joins TRBV6-5 and TRBJ2-4, with TRBD2 identical over 12 bases. Germline trimming cut 7 bases from V and 7 bases from J; bases unmatched to any gene: 8. CDR1 and CDR2 (germline): MNHEY, SVGAGI. This CDR3 has 15 residues. The CDR3 here is CASNLAGGPGNIQYF. The CDR3 DNA is TGTGCCAGCAACCTAGCGGGAGGGCCGGGGAACATTCAGTACTTC.

This chain connects TRBV5-4 to TRBJ2-3; 13 bases map to TRBD2. Per germline, CDR1 SGHNT and CDR2 YYREEE (reference sequence). The V segment lost 4 bases and the J segment 11 bases; nucleotides outside the gene matches: 19. This CDR3 has 18 amino acids. In DNA, the CDR3 is TGTGCCAGCAGCGGACGAGGGACCGGGACTAGCGGGGTCGAAAGGCAGTATTTT. Its protein is CASSGRGTGTSGVERQYF.

The chain links TRBV7-2 to TRBJ2-6; D is uncertain. CDR1 and CDR2 from the germline V gene are SGHTA and FQGNSA. This CDR3 has 15 amino acids. V was pared by 3 bases and J by 0 bases, with 6 bases between. The CDR3 DNA reads as TGTGCCAGCAGCTTTCTTGTCTCTGGGGCCAACGTCCTGACTTTC. This sequence encodes CASSFLVSGANVLTF.

The J gene is TRBJ2-5, the V gene TRBV5-5; 9 bases map to TRBD2. The CDR3 consists of 19 residues. Per the germline V gene, CDR1 is SGHKS and CDR2 is YYEKEE (reference sequence). V gave up 0 bases and J gave up 6 bases; unmatched junction bases: 18. CDR3 in DNA: TGTGCCAGCAGCTTGGACAGGGAGGCTAGCGGGACTGCGGTAAAGACCCAGTACTTC. Its translation is CASSLDREASGTAVKTQYF.

The genes are TRBV27 and TRBJ1-6, with 7 bases aligning to TRBD1. The germline V gene encodes CDR1 MNHEY and CDR2 SMNVEV (reference sequence). V lost 8 bases, J lost 9 bases, and 4 bases stayed unmatched. The CDR3 totals 12 residues. CDR3 bases: TGTGCCAGCCAGGGGGTGGGTTCACCCCTCCACTTT. Residues: CASQGVGSPLHF.

The chain has TRBV28 and TRBJ2-7; tentative D call: TRBD1 (5 bases). The CDR3 loop spans 14 amino acids. V was clipped by 6 bases and J by 4 bases, with 16 bases between them. Germline V gene sequence: CDR1 MDHEN, CDR2 SYDVKM. CDR3 DNA: TGTGCCAGCAGCCCTGGACATCTGGGTTACGAGCAGTACGTC. It encodes CASSPGHLGYEQYV.

The J gene is TRBJ2-2, the V gene TRBV2, with 8 bases aligning to TRBD1. J gave up 3 bases and V 3 bases, and 12 bases lay outside the gene matches. Germline lookup yields CDR1 SNHLY and CDR2 FYNNEI. CDR3 length: 18 residues. CDR3 sequence: CASSDFGQGAGDTGELFF. The CDR3 DNA is TGTGCCAGCAGTGACTTCGGGCAGGGGGCTGGTGACACCGGGGAGCTGTTTTTT.

The rearrangement uses TRBV27 and TRBJ1-1, with a possible D match to TRBD1 (6 bases). Germline loops: CDR1 MNHEY, CDR2 SMNVEV (reference sequence). This CDR3 is built from 12 residues. V was cut by 6 bases and J by 8 bases, with 13 bases left in between. The CDR3 DNA is TGTGCCAGCAGCCTAGGGGGACGGGAAGCTTTCTTT. This codes for CASSLGGREAFF.

The chain recombines TRBV5-6 with TRBJ1-4, with a possible D match to TRBD1 (6 bases). Per germline, CDR1 SGHDT and CDR2 YYEEEE. CDR3 size: 15 residues. The V end lost 2 bases, the J end lost 4 bases, and 12 bases lay between the germline ends. The CDR3 loop is CASSFSGAFNEKLFF. CDR3 bases: TGTGCCAGCAGCTTTTCAGGGGCCTTTAATGAAAAACTGTTTTTT.

Only one count was recorded for this clone. This chain links TRBV23-1 with TRBJ1-1; D not resolved. TRBV23-1 is treated as an ORF (open reading frame) with a function not yet certain. The CDR3 is made up of 13 amino acids. V shed 8 bases and J shed 0 bases, with 10 bases lying between them. The CDR3 sequence: CASGAELNTEAFF. CDR3 in DNA: TGCGCCAGCGGTGCGGAATTGAACACTGAAGCTTTCTTT.

This chain links TRBV7-9 with TRBJ2-5; TRBD2 matches at 10 bases. CDR1 is SEHNR and CDR2 is FQNEAQ in the germline V gene (reference sequence). This CDR3 has 17 residues. The V segment lost 2 bases and the J segment 2 bases; nucleotides outside the gene matches: 8. This CDR3 reads CASSLLTSGTGQETQYF. CDR3 bases: TGTGCCAGCAGCTTACTCACTAGCGGGACTGGTCAAGAGACCCAGTACTTC. The full variable domain, rest sourced from reference TRBV7-9 and TRBJ2-5, is DTGVSQNPRHKITKRGQNVTFRCDPISEHNRLYWYRQTLGQGPEFLTYFQNEAQLEKSRLLSDRFSAERPKGSFSTLEIQRTEQGDSAMYLCASSLLTSGTGQETQYFGPGTRLLVL.